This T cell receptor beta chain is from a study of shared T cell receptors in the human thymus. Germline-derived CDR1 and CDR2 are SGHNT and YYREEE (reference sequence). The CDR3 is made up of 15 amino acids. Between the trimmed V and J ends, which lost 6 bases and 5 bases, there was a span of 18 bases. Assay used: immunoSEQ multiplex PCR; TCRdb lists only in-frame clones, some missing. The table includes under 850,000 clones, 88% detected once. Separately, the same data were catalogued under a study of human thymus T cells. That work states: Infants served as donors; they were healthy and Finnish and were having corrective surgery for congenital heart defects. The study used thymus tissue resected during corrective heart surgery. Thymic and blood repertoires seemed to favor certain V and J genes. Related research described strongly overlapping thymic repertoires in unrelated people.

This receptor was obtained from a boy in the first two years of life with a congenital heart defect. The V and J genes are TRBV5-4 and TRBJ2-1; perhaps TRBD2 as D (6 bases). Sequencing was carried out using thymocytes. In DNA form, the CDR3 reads TGTGCCAGCACCGACGGGGGACTTCCCAACAATGAGCAGTTCTTC. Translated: CASTDGGLPNNEQFF.